This is a list of T cell receptor beta chains from one sample in a study of T cell responses to AZD1222 COVID-19 vaccine. The table came from immunoSEQ multiplex PCR; TCRdb's copy has only in-frame clones and leaves some out. The repertoire holds over 110,000 clones, with about 90% as singletons. The source material was peripheral blood, sampled 28 days after the second AZD1222 dose. The receptors were gathered from an adult who received the AZD1222 COVID-19 vaccine. CDR3s include the opening cysteine and the closing phenylalanine or tryptophan. The order of the fields is CDR3 length, D gene, V gene, clone size, CDR3 protein. The D gene is left open where the match is weak. Clone sizes are given selectively: once, few, many, or a class where the clone is expanded.

len: 12
d_gene: .
v_gene: TRBV28
abundance: .
CDR3aa: CASSFLNTEAFF

len: 16
d_gene: .
v_gene: TRBV2
abundance: .
CDR3aa: CASAEPGRTIGYGYTF

len: 16
d_gene: .
v_gene: TRBV3-1/TRBV3-2
abundance: .
CDR3aa: CASSLRGSRSYNEQFF

len: 13
d_gene: .
v_gene: TRBV28
abundance: .
CDR3aa: CASSDLSNTEAFF

len: 14
d_gene: .
v_gene: TRBV27
abundance: .
CDR3aa: CASSPPSYNSPLHF

len: 14
d_gene: .
v_gene: TRBV2
abundance: few
CDR3aa: CASSEGRAARGYTF

len: 13
d_gene: .
v_gene: TRBV5-1
abundance: .
CDR3aa: CASSLEGNTEAFF

len: 14
d_gene: .
v_gene: TRBV15
abundance: once
CDR3aa: CATSRDRGWQPQHF

len: 16
d_gene: .
v_gene: TRBV27
abundance: .
CDR3aa: CASSLIGRAINTEAFF

len: 13
d_gene: .
v_gene: TRBV19
abundance: .
CDR3aa: CASTQGQQETQYF

len: 12
d_gene: .
v_gene: TRBV5-1
abundance: .
CDR3aa: CASSQTADTQYF

len: 13
d_gene: .
v_gene: TRBV5-1
abundance: .
CDR3aa: CASSRQGNDEQYF

len: 13
d_gene: .
v_gene: TRBV4-2
abundance: .
CDR3aa: CASSQDLQHGYTF

len: 13
d_gene: .
v_gene: TRBV24-1
abundance: .
CDR3aa: CATSDLGLVEQFF

len: 14
d_gene: TRBD1
v_gene: TRBV14
abundance: .
CDR3aa: CASSPDRGRYGYTF

len: 15
d_gene: TRBD1
v_gene: TRBV6-5
abundance: once
CDR3aa: CASSHVTTGEPRQYF

len: 15
d_gene: TRBD1
v_gene: TRBV19
abundance: once
CDR3aa: CASSTDRGGVGLAFF

len: 16
d_gene: .
v_gene: TRBV9
abundance: .
CDR3aa: CASSVGEDTMNTEAFF

len: 14
d_gene: .
v_gene: TRBV18
abundance: .
CDR3aa: CASSPQGGNQPQHF

len: 14
d_gene: .
v_gene: TRBV10-3
abundance: .
CDR3aa: CAISDKGGQETQYF

len: 14
d_gene: .
v_gene: TRBV7-9
abundance: .
CDR3aa: CASSPDSPNYGYTF

len: 12
d_gene: .
v_gene: TRBV15
abundance: .
CDR3aa: CATSPLGAEAFF

len: 11
d_gene: .
v_gene: TRBV13
abundance: .
CDR3aa: CASSFYNEQFF

len: 14
d_gene: .
v_gene: TRBV12-5
abundance: .
CDR3aa: CASGGTVPNQPQHF

len: 17
d_gene: .
v_gene: TRBV2
abundance: .
CDR3aa: CASSGEERLGRGYEQYF